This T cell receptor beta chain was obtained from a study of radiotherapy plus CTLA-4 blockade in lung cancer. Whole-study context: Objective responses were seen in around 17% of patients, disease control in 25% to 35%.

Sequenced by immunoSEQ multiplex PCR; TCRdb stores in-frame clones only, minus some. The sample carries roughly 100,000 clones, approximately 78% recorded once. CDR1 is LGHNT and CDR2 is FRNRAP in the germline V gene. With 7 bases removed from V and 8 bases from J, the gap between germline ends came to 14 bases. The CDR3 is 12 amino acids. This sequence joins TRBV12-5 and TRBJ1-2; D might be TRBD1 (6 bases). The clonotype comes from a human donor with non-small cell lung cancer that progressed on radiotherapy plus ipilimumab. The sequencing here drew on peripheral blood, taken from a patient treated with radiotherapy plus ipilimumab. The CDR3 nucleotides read TGTGCTAGTGCTATCAGGGGTAGGGGCTACACCTTC. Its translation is CASAIRGRGYTF.